The 17 T cell receptor beta chains below all came from one sample that was sequenced in a study of blood T cell repertoires in COVID-19. Assay: immunoSEQ multiplex PCR; the TCRdb copy retains only in-frame clones and omits some. The sample lists 100,000 to 110,000 clones, 88% occurring once. Sequenced material: peripheral blood. The receptors were sampled from a human donor in a cohort sampled during active COVID-19.

J is TRBJ1-1 and V is TRBV5-4; perhaps TRBD1 as D (5 bases). The V end lost 4 bases, the J end lost 1 base, and 11 bases lay between the germline ends. Germline CDR1 reads SGHNT; CDR2 reads YYREEE (reference sequence). CDR3 length equals 14 residues. This CDR3 reads CASSDLGGNTEAFF. CDR3 nucleotide sequence: TGTGCCAGCAGCGACCTGGGGGGGAACACTGAAGCTTTCTTT.

CDR3 nucleotides: TGTGCCAGCAGTTTACAGGGGATAAGCTACGAGCAGTACTTC. It specifies CASSLQGISYEQYF. V gene TRBV6-2 or TRBV6-3 combines with J gene TRBJ2-7; 7 nucleotides line up with TRBD1. The V gene's germline CDR1 is MNHEY and CDR2 SVGEGT. V dropped 4 bases and J dropped 3; count of bases not matched to a gene: 6. This CDR3 spans 14 amino acids.

This chain links TRBV5-4 with TRBJ2-7, with D unclear. V was trimmed by 8 bases and J by 1 base, leaving 16 bases between them. CDR3 length: 14 amino acids. The germline V gene encodes CDR1 SGHNT and CDR2 YYREEE (reference sequence). CDR3 in DNA: TGTGCCAGTCACTCAGATGGCGGATCCTACGAGCAGTACTTC. Translation gives CASHSDGGSYEQYF.

The J gene is TRBJ2-7, the V gene TRBV11-2, with 9 nucleotides matching TRBD1. Trimming cost V 5 bases and J 4 bases; bases outside gene matches: 9. Germline V gene lookup returns CDR1 SGHAT and CDR2 FQNNGV. The CDR3 consists of 15 residues. This chain's CDR3 is CASSPMGTGSYEQYF. CDR3 in DNA: TGTGCCAGCAGCCCTATGGGGACAGGGAGTTACGAGCAGTACTTC.

The chain uses TRBV29-1 and TRBJ2-1; 8 positions match TRBD2. This CDR3 has 13 residues. Per the germline V gene, CDR1 is SQVTM and CDR2 is ANQGSEA. V shed 6 bases, J shed 4 bases, and the junction held 5 bases outside the gene matches. The CDR3 here is CSVRGEAYNEQFF. The CDR3 DNA reads as TGCAGCGTGCGGGGGGAGGCGTACAATGAGCAGTTCTTC.

The chain couples TRBV12-3 or TRBV12-4 to TRBJ2-7; maybe TRBD1 (5 bases). V lost 1 base, J lost 3 bases, and 7 bases lay in between. The CDR3 consists of 13 residues. The CDR3 DNA sequence: TGTGCCAGCAGTTTAGGACAGCTCTACGAGCAGTACTTC. Protein product: CASSLGQLYEQYF.

The rearrangement links TRBV11-2 to TRBJ2-7; D unresolved. From germline, CDR1 is SGHAT and CDR2 FQNNGV. CDR3 size: 12 residues. V lost 1 base and J lost 7, with 8 bases in between. The CDR3 sequence is CASSLGSAEQYF. CDR3 nucleotides: TGTGCCAGCAGCTTAGGGTCCGCGGAGCAGTACTTC.

This chain connects TRBV6-6 to TRBJ1-2; no firm D call. The V end lost 2 bases, the J end lost 3 bases, and 4 bases lay between the germline ends. Germline-derived CDR1 and CDR2 are MNHNY and SVGAGI (reference sequence). The CDR3 consists of 12 residues. The CDR3 region is CASSYPDYGYTF. DNA of the CDR3: TGTGCCAGCAGTTACCCTGACTATGGCTACACCTTC.

This chain joins TRBV5-1 and TRBJ2-5, with 7 bases lining up with TRBD2. The V and J ends lost 7 bases and 5 bases, in that order; junction bases with no gene match: 14. From germline, CDR1 is SGHRS and CDR2 YFSETQ. The CDR3 has 15 residues. CDR3 amino acids: CASAGGRGVGETQYF. CDR3 bases: TGCGCCAGCGCCGGCGGGAGAGGGGTCGGTGAGACCCAGTACTTC.

V and J are TRBV12-3 or TRBV12-4 and TRBJ2-1, with 7 bases fitting TRBD2. Unmatched junction bases numbered 3, after V lost 3 bases and J lost 10 bases. This CDR3 contains 12 residues. DNA of the CDR3: TGTGCCAGCAGTTTGAACGGGAGGGAGCAGTTCTTC. Translation gives CASSLNGREQFF.

Regarding this clone: This same CDR3 is encoded by further DNA sequences in the sample. The V call is TRBV5-1, the J call TRBJ2-7; 7 bases map to TRBD1. V was pared by 0 bases and J by 3 bases, with 3 bases of the junction left unmatched. CDR3 length: 14 amino acids. The V gene's germline CDR1 is SGHRS and CDR2 YFSETQ. CDR3 residues: CASSLDRGSYEQYF. As DNA, the CDR3 is TGCGCCAGCAGCTTGGACAGGGGTAGCTACGAGCAGTACTTC.

This chain joins TRBV7-3 and TRBJ1-1; no reliable D call. V was shortened by 5 bases and J by 4 bases, with 17 bases between the two germline ends. CDR3 length: 15 residues. The V gene's germline CDR1 is SGHTA and CDR2 FQGTGA. CDR3 region: CASSVTGSASTEAFF. The CDR3, as DNA: TGTGCCAGCAGCGTTACCGGGTCAGCCAGCACTGAAGCTTTCTTT. Looking up the rest from reference TRBV7-3 and TRBJ1-1 gives the full variable domain: GAGVSQTPSNKVTEKGKYVELRCDPISGHTALYWYRQSLGQGPEFLIYFQGTGAADDSGLPNDRFFAVRPEGSVSTLKIQRTERGDSAVYLCASSVTGSASTEAFFGQGTRLTVV.

The gene calls are TRBV2 and TRBJ2-1; TRBD1 matches 7 bases. Germline trimming cut 9 bases from V and 3 bases from J; bases unmatched to any gene: 8. This CDR3 region has 14 residues. CDR1 SNHLY and CDR2 FYNNEI come from the germline V gene. The CDR3 protein is CASYLDRVYNEQFF. The CDR3 DNA follows: TGTGCCAGTTACCTAGACAGGGTCTACAATGAGCAGTTCTTC.

The J gene is TRBJ2-3, the V gene TRBV3-1 (or the pseudogene TRBV3-2); 8 bases line up with TRBD2. CDR3 length: 15 residues. From germline, CDR1 is LGHDT and CDR2 YNNKEL (reference sequence). The junction had 3 bases not matched to a gene; V was cut back by 1 base and J by 3 bases. The DNA for the CDR3 is TGTGCCAGCAGCCAAGCGGGAGGGCCGACAGATACGCAGTATTTT. The encoded protein is CASSQAGGPTDTQYF.

In DNA, the CDR3 is TGCGCCAGCAGTGAACCTAGCGGGAGGGAGACCCAGTACTTC. This codes for CASSEPSGRETQYF. The genes are TRBV10-2 and TRBJ2-5, with 11 positions matching TRBD2. V lost 3 bases and J lost 5; bases outside the gene matches: 2. This CDR3 contains 14 residues. Germline assignment: CDR1 WSHSY and CDR2 SAAADI.

The chain links TRBV27 to TRBJ2-5, with D hard to call. Trimming took off 6 bases at V and 5 bases at J, with 13 bases between the two ends. CDR3 size: 13 residues. Germline CDR1 and CDR2: MNHEY and SMNVEV (reference sequence). CDR3 protein: CASSESGWETQYF. CDR3 DNA: TGTGCCAGCAGCGAATCAGGATGGGAGACCCAGTACTTC.

Only one count was recorded for this clone. V usage is TRBV28 and J usage is TRBJ1-1; D may be TRBD1 (6 bases). V lost 6 bases to trimming and J lost 5 bases, with 16 bases between them. Looked up from germline, CDR1 is MDHEN and CDR2 is SYDVKM. There are 14 residues in the CDR3. The CDR3 DNA is TGTGCCAGCAGCCTTGGGGGGGCGTATACTGAAGCTTTCTTT. Amino acid sequence: CASSLGGAYTEAFF.